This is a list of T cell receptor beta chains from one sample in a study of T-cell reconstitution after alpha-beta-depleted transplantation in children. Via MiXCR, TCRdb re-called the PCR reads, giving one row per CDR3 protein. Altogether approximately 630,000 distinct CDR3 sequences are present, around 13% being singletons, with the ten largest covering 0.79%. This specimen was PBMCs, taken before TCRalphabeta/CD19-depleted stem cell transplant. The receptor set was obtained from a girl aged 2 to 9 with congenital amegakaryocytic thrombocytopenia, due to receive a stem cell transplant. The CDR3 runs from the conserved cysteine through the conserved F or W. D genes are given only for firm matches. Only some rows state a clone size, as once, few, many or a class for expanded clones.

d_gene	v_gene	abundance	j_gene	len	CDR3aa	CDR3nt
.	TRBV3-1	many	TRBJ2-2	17	CASSRPGRISNTGELFF	TGTGCCAGCAGCCGCCCCGGGCGCATTTCGAACACCGGGGAGCTGTTTTTT
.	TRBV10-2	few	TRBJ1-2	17	CASRIVTGPTTEYGYTF	TGCGCCAGCAGAATAGTAACCGGGCCGACAACAGAATATGGCTACACCTTC
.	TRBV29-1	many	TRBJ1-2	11	CSVLTNYGYTF	TGCAGCGTTCTAACTAACTATGGCTACACCTTC
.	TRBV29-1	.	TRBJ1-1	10	CSVEGKSGFF	TGCAGCGTTGAAGGGAAGAGTGGTTTCTTT
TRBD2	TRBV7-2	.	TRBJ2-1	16	CASSTAGVASYNEQFF	TGTGCCAGCAGTACTGCGGGAGTAGCCTCCTACAATGAGCAGTTCTTC
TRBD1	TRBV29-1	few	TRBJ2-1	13	CSVGDRVYNEQFF	TGCAGCGTTGGTGACAGGGTCTACAATGAGCAGTTCTTC
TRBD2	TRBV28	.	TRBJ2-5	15	CASSLLLAGVETQYF	TGTGCCAGCAGTTTACTTCTAGCGGGAGTAGAGACCCAGTACTTC
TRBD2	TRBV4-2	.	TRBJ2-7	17	CASGHGLSNGGVYEQYF	TGTGCCAGCGGCCATGGGCTGTCCAACGGGGGGGTTTACGAGCAGTACTTC
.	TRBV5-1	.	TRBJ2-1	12	CASSRQADEQFF	TGCGCCAGCAGCCGACAGGCCGATGAGCAGTTCTTC
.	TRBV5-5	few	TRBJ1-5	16	CASSLVAGLELQPQHF	TGTGCCAGCAGCTTGGTCGCGGGGCTGGAATTACAGCCCCAGCATTTT
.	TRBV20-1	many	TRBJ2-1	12	CSTRALYNEQFF	TGCAGTACCCGGGCCCTCTACAATGAGCAGTTCTTC
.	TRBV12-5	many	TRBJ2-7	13	CASGFGQTYEQYF	TGTGCTAGTGGTTTTGGGCAGACCTACGAGCAGTACTTC
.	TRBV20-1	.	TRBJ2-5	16	CSARDFSGGGQETQYF	TGCAGTGCTAGAGATTTTTCAGGGGGGGGCCAAGAGACCCAGTACTTC
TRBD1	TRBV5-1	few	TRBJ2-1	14	CASSSKPTGWEQFF	TGCGCCAGCAGCTCAAAACCGACAGGGTGGGAGCAGTTCTTC
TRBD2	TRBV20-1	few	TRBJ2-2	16	CSALRLAGVYTGELFF	TGCAGTGCCCTCAGACTAGCGGGAGTTTACACCGGGGAGCTGTTTTTT
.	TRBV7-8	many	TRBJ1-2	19	CASSLAFFVSDKGNYGYTF	TGTGCCAGCAGCTTAGCGTTCTTTGTTTCGGACAAGGGAAACTATGGCTACACCTTC
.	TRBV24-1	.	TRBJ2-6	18	CATYRVAGRRTGANVLTF	TGTGCCACATACCGGGTCGCAGGTAGAAGGACTGGGGCCAACGTCCTGACTTTC
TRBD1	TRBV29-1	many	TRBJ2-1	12	CSVGDRGYEQFF	TGCAGCGTTGGGGACAGGGGATATGAGCAGTTCTTC
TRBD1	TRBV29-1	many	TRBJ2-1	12	CSVHHPGTEEFF	TGCAGCGTGCACCACCCTGGGACAGAGGAGTTCTTC
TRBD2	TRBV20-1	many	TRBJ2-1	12	CSAGLAGEEQFF	TGCAGTGCGGGACTAGCGGGAGAAGAGCAGTTCTTC
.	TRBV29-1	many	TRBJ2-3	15	CSVEDPGWSTDTQYF	TGCAGCGTTGAAGATCCCGGTTGGTCCACAGATACGCAGTATTTT
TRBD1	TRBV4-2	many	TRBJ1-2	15	CASSLDRDRKYGYTF	TGTGCCAGCAGCCTTGACCGGGACAGAAAATATGGCTACACCTTC
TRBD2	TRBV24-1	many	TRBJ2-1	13	CATSEGLAGEQFF	TGTGCCACCAGTGAAGGACTAGCAGGTGAGCAGTTCTTC
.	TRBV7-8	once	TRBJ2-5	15	CASTTRTSRLETQYF	TGTGCCAGCACCACCAGAACTAGTAGGTTAGAGACCCAGTACTTC
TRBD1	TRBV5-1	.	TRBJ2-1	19	CASSFTLPGQSMGRTEQFF	TGCGCCAGCAGCTTCACACTTCCGGGACAGTCCATGGGGCGTACTGAGCAGTTCTTC
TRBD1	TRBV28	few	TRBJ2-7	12	CASRWTGDEQYF	TGTGCCAGCAGATGGACAGGGGACGAGCAGTACTTC
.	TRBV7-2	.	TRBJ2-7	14	CASSLLYPDYEQYF	TGTGCCAGCAGCCTCCTCTATCCGGACTACGAGCAGTACTTC
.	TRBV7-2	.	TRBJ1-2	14	CASSPRGINYGYTF	TGTGCCAGCAGCCCCCGGGGCATTAACTATGGCTACACCTTC
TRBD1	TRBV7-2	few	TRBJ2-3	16	CASSLAPDRVADTQYF	TGTGCCAGCAGCTTAGCCCCGGACAGGGTAGCAGATACGCAGTATTTT
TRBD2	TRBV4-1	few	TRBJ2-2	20	CASSAGTSGREQPLAGELFF	TGCGCCAGCAGCGCCGGGACTAGCGGGCGGGAACAACCTTTGGCCGGGGAGCTGTTTTTT
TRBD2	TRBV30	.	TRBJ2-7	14	CARRTSGSSYEQYF	TGTGCCCGGCGGACTAGCGGGAGCTCCTACGAGCAGTACTTC
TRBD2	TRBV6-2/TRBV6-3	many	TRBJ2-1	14	CASSKRDPVNEQFF	TGTGCCAGCAGTAAGCGGGACCCCGTCAATGAGCAGTTCTTC